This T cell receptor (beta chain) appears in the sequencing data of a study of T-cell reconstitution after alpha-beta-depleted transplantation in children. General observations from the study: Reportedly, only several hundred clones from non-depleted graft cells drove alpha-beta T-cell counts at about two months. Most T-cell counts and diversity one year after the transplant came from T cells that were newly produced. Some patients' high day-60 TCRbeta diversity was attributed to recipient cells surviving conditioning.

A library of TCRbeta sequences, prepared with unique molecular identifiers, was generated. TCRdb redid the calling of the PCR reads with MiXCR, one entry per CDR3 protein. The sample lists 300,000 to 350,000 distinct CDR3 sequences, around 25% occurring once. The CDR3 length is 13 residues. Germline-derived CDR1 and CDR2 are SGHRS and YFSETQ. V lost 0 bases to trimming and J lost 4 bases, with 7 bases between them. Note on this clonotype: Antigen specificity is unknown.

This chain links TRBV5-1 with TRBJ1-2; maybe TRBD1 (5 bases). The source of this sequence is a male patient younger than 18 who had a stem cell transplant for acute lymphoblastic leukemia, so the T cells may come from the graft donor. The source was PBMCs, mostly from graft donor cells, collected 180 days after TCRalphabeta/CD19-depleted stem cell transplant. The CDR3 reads CASSLVQGYGYTF. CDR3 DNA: TGCGCCAGCAGCTTGGTGCAGGGCTATGGCTACACCTTC.